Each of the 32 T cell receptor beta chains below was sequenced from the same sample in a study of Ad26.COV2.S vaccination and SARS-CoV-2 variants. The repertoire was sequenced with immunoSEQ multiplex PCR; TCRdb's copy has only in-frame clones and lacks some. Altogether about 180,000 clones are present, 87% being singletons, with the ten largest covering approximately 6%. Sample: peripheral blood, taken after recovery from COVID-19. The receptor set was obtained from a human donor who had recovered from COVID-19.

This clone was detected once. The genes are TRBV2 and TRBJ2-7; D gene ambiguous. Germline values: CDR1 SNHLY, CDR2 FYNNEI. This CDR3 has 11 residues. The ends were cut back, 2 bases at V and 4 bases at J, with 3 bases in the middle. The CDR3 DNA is TGTGCCAGCAGTGAACCGTACGAGCAGTACTTC. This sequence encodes CASSEPYEQYF.

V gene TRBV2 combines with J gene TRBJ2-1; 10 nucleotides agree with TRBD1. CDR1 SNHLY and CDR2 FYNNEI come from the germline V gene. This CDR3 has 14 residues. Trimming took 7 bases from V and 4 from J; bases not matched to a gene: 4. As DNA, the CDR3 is TGTGCCAGCACATGGACAGGGGGGTACAATGAGCAGTTCTTC. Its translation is CASTWTGGYNEQFF.

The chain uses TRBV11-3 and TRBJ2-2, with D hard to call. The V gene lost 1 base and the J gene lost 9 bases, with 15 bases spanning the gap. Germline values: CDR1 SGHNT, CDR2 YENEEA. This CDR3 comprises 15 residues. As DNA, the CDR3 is TGTGCCAGCAGCTTAGGTGGTATAGGGTTCCGGGAGCTGTTTTTT. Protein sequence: CASSLGGIGFRELFF.

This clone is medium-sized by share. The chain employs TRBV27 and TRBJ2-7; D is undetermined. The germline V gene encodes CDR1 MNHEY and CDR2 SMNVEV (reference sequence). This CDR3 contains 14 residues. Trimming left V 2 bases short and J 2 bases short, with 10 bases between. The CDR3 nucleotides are TGTGCCAGCAGTTTACAAATTGGAGCCTACGAGCAGTACTTC. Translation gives CASSLQIGAYEQYF.

In nucleotides, the CDR3 is TGTGCCAGCAGCCCCGACTACTACAATAGAGATACGCAGTATTTT. Its protein product is CASSPDYYNRDTQYF. The rearrangement joins TRBV7-9 to TRBJ2-3, with D maybe TRBD2 (5 bases). Germline V gene data show CDR1 as SEHNR and CDR2 as FQNEAQ (reference sequence). This CDR3 has 15 residues. Trimming removed 5 bases at V and 5 bases at J, with 17 bases between.

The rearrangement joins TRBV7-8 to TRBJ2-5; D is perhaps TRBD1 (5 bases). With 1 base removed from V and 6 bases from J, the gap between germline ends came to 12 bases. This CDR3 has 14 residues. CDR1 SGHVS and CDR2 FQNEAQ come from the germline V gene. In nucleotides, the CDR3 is TGTGCCAGCAGCTTAGGACGAGCAGGGAAGACCCAGTACTTC. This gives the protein CASSLGRAGKTQYF.

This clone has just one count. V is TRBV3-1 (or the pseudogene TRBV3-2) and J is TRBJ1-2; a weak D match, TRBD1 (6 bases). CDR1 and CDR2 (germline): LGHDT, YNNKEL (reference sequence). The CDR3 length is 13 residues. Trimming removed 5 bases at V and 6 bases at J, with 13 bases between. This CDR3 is CASSRGGGDGYTF. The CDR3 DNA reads TGTGCCAGCAGCAGGGGAGGGGGAGATGGCTACACCTTC.

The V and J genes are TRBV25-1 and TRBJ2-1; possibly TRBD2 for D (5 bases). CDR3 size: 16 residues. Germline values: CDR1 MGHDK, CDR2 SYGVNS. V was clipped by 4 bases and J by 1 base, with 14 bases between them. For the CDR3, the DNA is TGTGCCAGCAGTGGGACCGGAGGTAGTTCCTACAATGAGCAGTTCTTC. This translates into CASSGTGGSSYNEQFF.

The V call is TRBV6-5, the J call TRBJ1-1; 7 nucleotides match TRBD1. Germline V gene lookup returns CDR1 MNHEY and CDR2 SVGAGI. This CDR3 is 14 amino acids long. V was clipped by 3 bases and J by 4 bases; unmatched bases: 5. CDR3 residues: CASSYKGAGTEAFF. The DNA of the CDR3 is TGTGCCAGCAGTTATAAGGGGGCTGGCACTGAAGCTTTCTTT.

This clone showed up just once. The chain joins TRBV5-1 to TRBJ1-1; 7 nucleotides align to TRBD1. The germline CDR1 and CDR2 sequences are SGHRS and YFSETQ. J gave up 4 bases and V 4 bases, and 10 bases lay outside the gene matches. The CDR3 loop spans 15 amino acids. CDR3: CASSPRQGPGTEAFF. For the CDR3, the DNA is TGCGCCAGCAGCCCCCGACAGGGACCAGGCACTGAAGCTTTCTTT.

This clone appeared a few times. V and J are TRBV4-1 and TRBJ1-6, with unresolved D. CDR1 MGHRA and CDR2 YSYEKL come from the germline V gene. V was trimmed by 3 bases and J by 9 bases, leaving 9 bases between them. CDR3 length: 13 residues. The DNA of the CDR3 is TGCGCCAGCAGCCAGGGCGTTAGTTCACCCCTCCACTTT. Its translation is CASSQGVSSPLHF.

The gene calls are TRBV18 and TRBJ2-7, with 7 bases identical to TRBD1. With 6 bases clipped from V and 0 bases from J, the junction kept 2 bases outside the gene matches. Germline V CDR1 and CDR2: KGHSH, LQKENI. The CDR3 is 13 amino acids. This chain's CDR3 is CASSGTASYEQYF. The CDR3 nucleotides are TGTGCCAGCTCCGGGACAGCCTCCTACGAGCAGTACTTC.

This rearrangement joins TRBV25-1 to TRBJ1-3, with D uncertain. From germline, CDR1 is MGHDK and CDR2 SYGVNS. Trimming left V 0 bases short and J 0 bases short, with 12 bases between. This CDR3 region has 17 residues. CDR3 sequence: CASSEYFGSSSGNTIYF. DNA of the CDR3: TGTGCCAGCAGTGAATATTTCGGATCCAGCTCTGGAAACACCATATATTTT. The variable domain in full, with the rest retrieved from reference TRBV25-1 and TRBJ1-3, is EADIYQTPRYLVIGTGKKITLECSQTMGHDKMYWYQQDPGMELHLIHYSYGVNSTEKGDLSSESTVSRIRTEHFPLTLESARPSHTSQYLCASSEYFGSSSGNTIYFGEGSWLTVV.

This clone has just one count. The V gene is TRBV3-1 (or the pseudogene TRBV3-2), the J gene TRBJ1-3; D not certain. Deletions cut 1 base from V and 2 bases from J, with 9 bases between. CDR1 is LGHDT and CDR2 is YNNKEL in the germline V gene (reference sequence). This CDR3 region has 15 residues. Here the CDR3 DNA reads TGTGCCAGCAGCCAAGGGCACCTTACTGGAAACACCATATATTTT. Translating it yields CASSQGHLTGNTIYF.

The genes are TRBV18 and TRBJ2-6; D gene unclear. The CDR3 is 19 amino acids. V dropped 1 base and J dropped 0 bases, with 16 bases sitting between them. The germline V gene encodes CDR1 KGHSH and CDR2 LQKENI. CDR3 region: CASSPRNSKISSGANVLTF. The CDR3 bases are TGTGCCAGCTCACCACGCAACTCCAAGATTAGCTCTGGGGCCAACGTCCTGACTTTC.

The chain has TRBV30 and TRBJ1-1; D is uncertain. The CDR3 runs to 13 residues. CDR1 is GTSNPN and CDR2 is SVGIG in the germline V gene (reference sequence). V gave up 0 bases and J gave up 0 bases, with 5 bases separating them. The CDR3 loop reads CAWSVGLNTEAFF. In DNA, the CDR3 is TGTGCCTGGAGTGTAGGGCTGAACACTGAAGCTTTCTTT.

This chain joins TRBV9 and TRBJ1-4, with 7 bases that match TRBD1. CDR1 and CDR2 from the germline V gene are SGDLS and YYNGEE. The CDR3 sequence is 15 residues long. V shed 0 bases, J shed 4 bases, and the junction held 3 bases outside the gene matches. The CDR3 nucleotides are TGTGCCAGCAGCGTAGGGGGGACAGTTAATGAAAAACTGTTTTTT. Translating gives CASSVGGTVNEKLFF.

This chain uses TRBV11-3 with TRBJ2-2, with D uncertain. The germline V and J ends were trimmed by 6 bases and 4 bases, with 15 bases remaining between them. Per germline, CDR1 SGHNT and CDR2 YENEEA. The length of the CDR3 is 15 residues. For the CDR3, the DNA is TGTGCCAGCAGTTTAACCTGGGTAGGCACCGGGGAGCTGTTTTTT. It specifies CASSLTWVGTGELFF.

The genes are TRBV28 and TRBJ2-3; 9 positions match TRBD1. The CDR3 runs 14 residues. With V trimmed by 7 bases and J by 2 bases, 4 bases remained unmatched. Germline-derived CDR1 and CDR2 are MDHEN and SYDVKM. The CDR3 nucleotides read TGTGCCAGCACTCGGGACAGGGCCACAGATACGCAGTATTTT. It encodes CASTRDRATDTQYF.

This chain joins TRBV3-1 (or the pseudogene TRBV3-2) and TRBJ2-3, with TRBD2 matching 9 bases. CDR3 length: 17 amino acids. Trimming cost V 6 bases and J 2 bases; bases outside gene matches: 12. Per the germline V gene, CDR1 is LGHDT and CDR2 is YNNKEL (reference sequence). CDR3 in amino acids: CASSPDRLAAITDTQYF. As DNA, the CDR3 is TGTGCCAGCAGTCCAGACCGACTAGCGGCTATCACAGATACGCAGTATTTT.

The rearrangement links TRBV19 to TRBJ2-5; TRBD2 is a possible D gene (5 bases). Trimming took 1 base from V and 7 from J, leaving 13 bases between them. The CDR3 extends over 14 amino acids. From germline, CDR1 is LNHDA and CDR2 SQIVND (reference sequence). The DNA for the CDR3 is TGTGCCAGTAGTATAGCGGGGTCCACTGGGACCCAGTACTTC. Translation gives CASSIAGSTGTQYF.

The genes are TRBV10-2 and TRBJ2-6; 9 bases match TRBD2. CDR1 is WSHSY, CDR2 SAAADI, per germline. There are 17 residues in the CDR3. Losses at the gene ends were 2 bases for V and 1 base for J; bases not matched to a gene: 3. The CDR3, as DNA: TGCGCCAGCAGTGAGACTAGCGGGCCTTCTGGGGCCAACGTCCTGACTTTC. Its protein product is CASSETSGPSGANVLTF.

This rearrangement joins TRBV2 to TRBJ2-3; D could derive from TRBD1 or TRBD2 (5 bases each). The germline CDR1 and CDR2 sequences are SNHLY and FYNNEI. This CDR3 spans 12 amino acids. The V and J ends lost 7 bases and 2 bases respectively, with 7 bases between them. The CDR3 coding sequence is TGTGCCAGCACCGGGACCACAGATACGCAGTATTTT. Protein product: CASTGTTDTQYF.

DNA of the CDR3: TGTGCCAGCAGCCAAGATGGGGACGGCTATGGCTACACCTTC. Amino acid sequence: CASSQDGDGYGYTF. The chain joins TRBV3-1 (or the pseudogene TRBV3-2) to TRBJ1-2; maybe TRBD1 (5 bases). V lost 0 bases to trimming and J lost 4 bases, with 9 bases between them. The CDR3 sequence is 14 residues long. Per germline, CDR1 LGHDT and CDR2 YNNKEL (reference sequence).

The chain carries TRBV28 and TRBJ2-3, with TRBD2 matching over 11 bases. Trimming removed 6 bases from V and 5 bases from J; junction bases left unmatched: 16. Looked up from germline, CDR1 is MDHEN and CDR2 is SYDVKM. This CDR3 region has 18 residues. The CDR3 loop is CASSPALIAGGQLDTQYF. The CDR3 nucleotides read TGTGCCAGCAGCCCGGCCCTAATAGCGGGGGGGCAGTTAGATACGCAGTATTTT.

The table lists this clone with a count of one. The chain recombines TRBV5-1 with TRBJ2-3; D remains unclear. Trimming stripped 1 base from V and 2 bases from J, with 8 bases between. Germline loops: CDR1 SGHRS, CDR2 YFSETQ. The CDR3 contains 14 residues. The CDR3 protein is CASSLNWLTDTQYF. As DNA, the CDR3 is TGCGCCAGCAGCTTGAATTGGCTCACAGATACGCAGTATTTT.

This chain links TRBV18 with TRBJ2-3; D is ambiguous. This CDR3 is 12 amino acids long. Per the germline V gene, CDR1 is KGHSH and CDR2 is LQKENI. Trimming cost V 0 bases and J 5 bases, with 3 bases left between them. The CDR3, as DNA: TGTGCCAGCTCACCACCGATAGATACGCAGTATTTT. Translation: CASSPPIDTQYF.

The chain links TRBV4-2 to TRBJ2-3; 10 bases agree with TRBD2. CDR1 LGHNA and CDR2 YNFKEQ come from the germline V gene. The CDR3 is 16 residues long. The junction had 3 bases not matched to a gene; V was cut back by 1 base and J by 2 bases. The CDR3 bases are TGTGCCAGCAGCCAAGGACTAGCGGGTCTCACAGATACGCAGTATTTT. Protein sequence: CASSQGLAGLTDTQYF.

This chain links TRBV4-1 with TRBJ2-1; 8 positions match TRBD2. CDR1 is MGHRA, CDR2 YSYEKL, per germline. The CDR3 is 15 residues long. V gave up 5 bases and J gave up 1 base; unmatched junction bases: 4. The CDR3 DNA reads TGCGCCAGCAGCTACCGGGAGGGGTCCTACAATGAGCAGTTCTTC. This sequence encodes CASSYREGSYNEQFF.

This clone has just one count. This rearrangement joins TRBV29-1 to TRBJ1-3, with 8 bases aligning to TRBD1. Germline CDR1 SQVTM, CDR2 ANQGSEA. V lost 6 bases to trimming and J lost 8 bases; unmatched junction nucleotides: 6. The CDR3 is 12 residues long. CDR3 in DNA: TGCAGCGTCCTTCAGGGGGCATACACCATATATTTT. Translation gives CSVLQGAYTIYF.

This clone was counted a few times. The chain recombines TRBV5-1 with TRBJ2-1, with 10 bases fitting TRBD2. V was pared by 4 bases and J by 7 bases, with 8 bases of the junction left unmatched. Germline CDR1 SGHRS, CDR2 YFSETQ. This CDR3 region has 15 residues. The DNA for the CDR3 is TGCGCCAGCAGCCCAGGCCCTAGCGGGAGTAATGAGCAGTTCTTC. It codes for CASSPGPSGSNEQFF.

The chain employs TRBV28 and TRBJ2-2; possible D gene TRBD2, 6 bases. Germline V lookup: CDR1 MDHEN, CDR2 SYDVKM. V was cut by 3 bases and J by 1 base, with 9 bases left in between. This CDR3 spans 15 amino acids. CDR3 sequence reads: CASSFRGLNTGELFF. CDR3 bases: TGTGCCAGCAGTTTTAGGGGACTGAACACCGGGGAGCTGTTTTTT. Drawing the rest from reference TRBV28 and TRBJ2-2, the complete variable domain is DVKVTQSSRYLVKRTGEKVFLECVQDMDHENMFWYRQDPGLGLRLIYFSYDVKMKEKGDIPEGYSVSREKKERFSLILESASTNQTSMYLCASSFRGLNTGELFFGEGSRLTVL.